Shown below are 2 T cell receptor beta chains from a single sample sequenced in a study of cytomegalovirus exposure and HLA in healthy donors. It was with 60 Vbeta and 13 Jbeta primers that the PCR ran. Clones were sequenced by immunoSEQ multiplex PCR, and TCRdb holds only the in-frame ones, with some missing. The table records fewer than 200,000 clones, 70% to 80% of them present only once. Source material: PBMCs. These receptors all stem from a man aged 40-49 years in good health and CMV-seronegative.

The rearrangement links TRBV4-2 to TRBJ2-7, with 8 positions matching TRBD2. The CDR3 length is 16 residues. Trimming removed 1 base from V and 3 bases from J; junction bases left unmatched: 8. Germline V gene data show CDR1 as LGHNA and CDR2 as YNFKEQ. CDR3 sequence reads: CASSQGGRGEIYEQYF. In DNA form, the CDR3 reads TGTGCCAGCAGCCAAGGCGGGCGGGGGGAAATCTACGAGCAGTACTTC.

This clone has a handful of counts. The chain combines TRBV28 with TRBJ1-2; no definite D call. Trimming pared 6 bases from V and 8 bases from J, leaving 13 bases between. The germline CDR1 and CDR2 sequences are MDHEN and SYDVKM. The CDR3 sequence is 12 residues long. The CDR3 DNA reads TGTGCCAGCAGCCGGGGAGGGTGGGGCTACACCTTC. The encoded protein is CASSRGGWGYTF.